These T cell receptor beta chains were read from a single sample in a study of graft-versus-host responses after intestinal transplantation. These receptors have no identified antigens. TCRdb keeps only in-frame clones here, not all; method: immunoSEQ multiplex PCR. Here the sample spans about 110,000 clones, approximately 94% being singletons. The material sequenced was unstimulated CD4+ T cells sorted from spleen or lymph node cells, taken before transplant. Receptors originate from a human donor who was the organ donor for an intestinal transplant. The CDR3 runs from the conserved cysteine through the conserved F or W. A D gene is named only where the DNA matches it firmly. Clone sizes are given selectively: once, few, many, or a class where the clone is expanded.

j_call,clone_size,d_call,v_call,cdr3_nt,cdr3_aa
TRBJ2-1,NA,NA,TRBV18,TGTGCCAGCTCACCACCGACAGTGGAGGCCAATGAGCAGTTCTTC,CASSPPTVEANEQFF
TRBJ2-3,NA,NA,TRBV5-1,TGCGCCAGCAGCTTGGGATCCAGCACAGATACGCAGTATTTT,CASSLGSSTDTQYF
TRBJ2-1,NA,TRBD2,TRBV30,TGTGCCTGGACTAGCGGGAGTTCGGCTGAGCAGTTCTTC,CAWTSGSSAEQFF
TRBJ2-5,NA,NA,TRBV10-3,TGTGCCATCAGTGAGTCCCGAGAGACCCAGTACTTC,CAISESRETQYF
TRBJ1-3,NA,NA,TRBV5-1,TGCGCCAGCAGCTTGGCAGCTGGAAACACCATATATTTT,CASSLAAGNTIYF
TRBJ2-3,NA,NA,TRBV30,TGTGCCTGGAGTTTAGCGGTCACAGATACGCAGTATTTT,CAWSLAVTDTQYF
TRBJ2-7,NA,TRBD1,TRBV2,TGTGCCAGCAGTGATGGGTTCGGGCAGGGGGCCTACGAGCAGTACTTC,CASSDGFGQGAYEQYF
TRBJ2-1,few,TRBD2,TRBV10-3,TGTGCCATCAGTGCGGGACTAGCGGCAGATGAGCAGTTCTTC,CAISAGLAADEQFF
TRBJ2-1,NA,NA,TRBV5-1,TGCGCCAGCAGCTTGGAACTGGGGAATGAGCAGTTCTTC,CASSLELGNEQFF
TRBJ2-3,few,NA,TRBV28,TGTGCCAGCAGTCCTAGCACAGATACGCAGTATTTT,CASSPSTDTQYF
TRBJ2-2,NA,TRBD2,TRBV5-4,TGTGCCAGCAGCTTGTTTAGCGGGAGGGGATACACCGGGGAGCTGTTTTTT,CASSLFSGRGYTGELFF
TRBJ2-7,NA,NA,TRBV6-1,TGTGCCAGCAGTGCGGGACTGCTACTGGTGTCTGAGCAGTACTTC,CASSAGLLLVSEQYF
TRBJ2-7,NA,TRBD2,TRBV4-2,TGTGCCAGCAGCCAATCTAGCGGGTCCTACGAGCAGTACTTC,CASSQSSGSYEQYF
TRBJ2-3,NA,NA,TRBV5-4,TGTGCCAGCAGCCAAAGCACAGATACGCAGTATTTT,CASSQSTDTQYF
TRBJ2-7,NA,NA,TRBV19,TGTGCCAGTATAGGCCGCAGGGCGGCTTACTACGAGCAGTACTTC,CASIGRRAAYYEQYF
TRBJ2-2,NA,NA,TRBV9,TGTGCCAGCAGCGTAAAGGAGGGTTACACCGGGGAGCTGTTTTTT,CASSVKEGYTGELFF
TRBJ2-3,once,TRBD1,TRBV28,TGTGCCAGCAGTATCCGGACAGGGGGCGCAGGCACAGATACGCAGTATTTT,CASSIRTGGAGTDTQYF
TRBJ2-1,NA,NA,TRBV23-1,TGCGCCAGCAGTCAGCAAATACGGGACTGGTTGTTCTTC,CASSQQIRDWLFF